The rows below give T cell receptor beta chains drawn from one sample of a study of cytotoxic CD8 clonotypes in ibrutinib-treated CLL. Sequenced by immunoSEQ multiplex PCR; TCRdb stores in-frame clones only, minus some. The sample yields around 20,000 clones, about 72% seen once. Sequences were derived from PBMCs, sampled after 24 months of ibrutinib treatment. These receptors were obtained from a human donor with chronic lymphocytic leukemia. CDR3s include the opening cysteine and the closing phenylalanine or tryptophan. A D gene is named only where the DNA matches it firmly. Rows give clone size only sometimes, using once, few, many, or a class for an expanded clone.

>once|TRBJ2-7|TRBV19|.
CASSISGSEQYF
TGTGCCAGTAGTATCTCGGGGTCCGAGCAGTACTTC
>few|TRBJ2-1|TRBV4-2|.
CASRNPSDNEQFF
TGTGCCAGCAGAAACCCTAGCGACAATGAGCAGTTCTTC
>.|TRBJ2-1|TRBV29-1|.
CSVDRPAANEQFF
TGCAGCGTTGACCGTCCCGCCGCCAATGAGCAGTTCTTC
>.|TRBJ1-5|TRBV19|.
CASSMSGTRDQPQHF
TGTGCCAGTAGTATGTCGGGGACCCGGGATCAGCCCCAGCATTTT
>.|TRBJ1-2|TRBV19|.
CASSLGRGYGYTF
TGTGCCAGTAGTTTGGGCAGGGGCTATGGCTACACCTTC
>.|TRBJ2-7|TRBV5-1|.
CASSRRGDYEQYF
TGCGCCAGCAGTAGACGAGGGGACTACGAGCAGTACTTC
>few|TRBJ1-6|TRBV19|TRBD1
CASSIGQGPSPLNSPLHF
TGTGCCAGTAGTATAGGACAGGGGCCCTCGCCTTTAAATTCACCCCTCCACTTT
>.|TRBJ1-5|TRBV2|.
CASSPTRYQPQHF
TGTGCCAGCAGTCCCACCAGATATCAGCCCCAGCATTTT
>.|TRBJ1-1|TRBV29-1|TRBD1
CSVAGRGTEAFF
TGCAGCGTTGCCGGCAGGGGGACTGAAGCTTTCTTT
>.|TRBJ2-7|TRBV27|TRBD1
CASGPVRQGSLKQYF
TGTGCCAGCGGACCCGTACGACAGGGGTCTTTGAAGCAGTACTTC
>.|TRBJ2-1|TRBV12-5|TRBD2
CASGPGPEGGNEQFF
TGTGCTAGTGGTCCCGGCCCCGAGGGAGGGAATGAGCAGTTCTTC
>.|TRBJ2-3|TRBV19|.
CASSRRSPPQGDTQYF
TGTGCCAGTAGCCGGAGGTCACCTCCCCAGGGAGATACGCAGTATTTT
>.|TRBJ2-5|TRBV5-1|TRBD2
CASSPRGERETQYF
TGCGCCAGCAGCCCTCGGGGGGAAAGGGAGACCCAGTACTTC
>.|TRBJ2-1|TRBV4-2|TRBD2
CASSQSPGTSGGAPHNEQFF
TGTGCCAGCAGCCAATCCCCAGGGACTAGCGGGGGGGCACCCCACAATGAGCAGTTCTTC
>once|TRBJ1-3|TRBV5-4|.
CASSLAEGGGNTIYF
TGTGCCAGCAGCTTGGCAGAGGGCGGTGGAAACACCATATATTTT
>.|TRBJ2-7|TRBV11-1|TRBD1
CASSLELGQDSYEQYF
TGTGCCAGCAGCTTAGAATTAGGACAGGACTCCTACGAGCAGTACTTC
>.|TRBJ1-1|TRBV14|.
CASSQLINIPGSEAFF
TGTGCCAGCAGCCAACTCATAAATATCCCGGGTTCCGAAGCTTTCTTT
>.|TRBJ2-7|TRBV5-4|.
CASSSGDISYEQYF
TGTGCCAGCAGCTCGGGGGACATCTCCTACGAGCAGTACTTC
>few|TRBJ1-1|TRBV5-1|.
CASKGDTEAFF
TGCGCCAGCAAGGGGGACACTGAAGCTTTCTTT
>.|TRBJ2-7|TRBV19|TRBD1
CASSADREYEQYF
TGTGCCAGTAGTGCGGACAGGGAATACGAGCAGTACTTC